Listed below are T cell receptor beta chains from one sample, sequenced in a study of T-cell memory formation after mild COVID-19. TCRdb redid the calling of the 5' RACE reads with MiXCR, one entry per CDR3 protein. The profile shows 150,000 to 200,000 distinct CDR3 sequences, under 14% of them singletons. Sample: PBMCs or a T cell subset sorted from them (not recorded which). These receptor sequences come from a young man who had mild COVID-19 (a few samples of this study predate the infection). Cell type and time point are not known. Both conserved end residues are part of each CDR3. Each record gives: clone size, V gene, J gene, D gene, CDR3 DNA, CDR3 protein. The D gene is left open where the match is weak. Clone size, where shown, is once, few, many, or a class for clones that have expanded.

>few|TRBV6-5|TRBJ1-2|-
TGTGCCAGCAGGCAGGGAACCTATGGCTACACCTTC
CASRQGTYGYTF
>many|TRBV12-3/TRBV12-4|TRBJ2-5|-
TGTGCCAGCACTTCCGGGACTCAAGAGACCCAGTACTTC
CASTSGTQETQYF
>-|TRBV7-3|TRBJ2-2|TRBD2
TGTGCCAGCAGCTGGACTAGCGGGGGGGCCAACAACACCGGGGAGCTGTTTTTT
CASSWTSGGANNTGELFF
>-|TRBV6-5|TRBJ2-5|-
TGTGCCAGCAGTTACTCGAAGACGCTCCATCGTCGGACCCAGTACTTC
CASSYSKTLHRRTQYF
>-|TRBV7-2|TRBJ2-7|TRBD2
TGTGCCAGCGGATATAGCGGGGGGATCTACGAGCAGTACTTC
CASGYSGGIYEQYF
>-|TRBV29-1|TRBJ2-1|-
TGCAGCGCGCGTGCCTACAATGAGCAGTTCTTC
CSARAYNEQFF
>few|TRBV7-2|TRBJ2-7|TRBD2
TGTGCCAGCAGCTTGCCTAGCGGGGGGGCCTCCGAGCAGTACTTC
CASSLPSGGASEQYF
>few|TRBV7-9|TRBJ1-5|TRBD1
TGTGCCAGCAGCTTACAGGGGGGACCCAATCAGCCCCAGCATTTT
CASSLQGGPNQPQHF
>few|TRBV12-3/TRBV12-4|TRBJ2-3|-
TGTGCCAGCAGCTCACGACTCTTGAGTCAGTATTTT
CASSSRLLSQYF
>many|TRBV19|TRBJ2-3|TRBD2
TGTGCCAGTAGTAACCCCGGTGGGGGGGGTGCAGATACGCAGTATTTT
CASSNPGGGGADTQYF
>few|TRBV7-2|TRBJ2-2|-
TGTGCCAGCAGCTTAGCGGCGGCCGGGGAGCTGTTTTTT
CASSLAAAGELFF